These 14 T cell receptor beta chains share one sample of origin, sequenced in a study of blood T cell repertoires in COVID-19. TCRdb keeps only in-frame clones here, not all; method: immunoSEQ multiplex PCR. The sample yields fewer than 150,000 clones, more than 60% seen once. The sequencing sample was made of peripheral blood. Receptors originate from a man in his 70s with acute or convalescent COVID-19.

V usage is TRBV30 and J usage is TRBJ2-3; 10 bases are a match to TRBD2. The V gene's germline CDR1 is GTSNPN and CDR2 SVGIG (reference sequence). J was trimmed by 3 bases and V by 4 bases; bases with no gene match: 10. The CDR3 has 16 residues. CDR3 DNA: TGTGCCTGGACTATAGCGGGAGGCGGTGAGACAGATACGCAGTATTTT. It translates to CAWTIAGGGETDTQYF.

The chain employs TRBV5-1 and TRBJ2-7; 10 bases line up with TRBD1. The J segment lost 3 bases and the V segment lost 10 bases, leaving 16 bases of the junction unmatched. This CDR3 contains 16 residues. The germline V gene encodes CDR1 SGHRS and CDR2 YFSETQ. Here the CDR3 reads CAAKLGRQGADYEQYF. As DNA, the CDR3 is TGCGCCGCAAAACTCGGGAGACAGGGGGCTGACTACGAGCAGTACTTC.

This clone has a handful of counts. This rearrangement joins TRBV14 to TRBJ1-4; D perhaps matches TRBD1 (6 bases). The CDR3 consists of 15 residues. V shed 4 bases and J shed 6 bases, with 15 bases lying between them. Germline CDR1 is SGHDN and CDR2 is FVKESK. The CDR3 DNA is TGTGCCAGCAGCCCTTGGCAGGGGCAGGATGAAAAACTGTTTTTT. Translating it yields CASSPWQGQDEKLFF.

This chain connects TRBV6-6 to TRBJ2-7, with D uncertain. CDR1 MNHNY and CDR2 SVGAGI come from the germline V gene (reference sequence). The CDR3 runs 14 residues. V lost 2 bases to trimming and J lost 3 bases, with 11 bases between them. CDR3 nucleotides: TGTGCCAGCAGTTACCCCTCGCGGTACTACGAGCAGTACTTC. Its protein product is CASSYPSRYYEQYF.

In its sample, this clone was seen once. The rearrangement links TRBV27 to TRBJ1-1; D is perhaps TRBD1 (6 bases). CDR1 and CDR2 from the germline V gene are MNHEY and SMNVEV (reference sequence). CDR3 length equals 14 residues. Trimming took off 2 bases at V and 7 bases at J, with 14 bases between the two ends. The CDR3 here is CASSLARQGNEAFF. The CDR3, as DNA: TGTGCCAGCAGTTTAGCCCGGCAGGGGAATGAAGCTTTCTTT.

J is TRBJ2-5 and V is TRBV5-4, with 9 bases identical to TRBD1. The CDR3 covers 16 residues. The germline gives CDR1 SGHNT, CDR2 YYREEE (reference sequence). V shed 3 bases, J shed 0 bases, and the junction held 6 bases outside the gene matches. The CDR3 protein is CASSSTGTGYQETQYF. In DNA, the CDR3 is TGTGCCAGCAGCTCCACCGGGACAGGGTACCAAGAGACCCAGTACTTC.

This chain joins TRBV7-2 and TRBJ2-1; TRBD2 matches at 9 bases. There are 15 residues in the CDR3. Germline CDR1 reads SGHTA; CDR2 reads FQGNSA. J gave up 6 bases and V 8 bases, and 11 bases lay outside the gene matches. CDR3 DNA: TGTGCCAGCGGAGAACCGGGACTAGCCCTCAATGAGCAGTTCTTC. It yields the protein CASGEPGLALNEQFF.

The J gene is TRBJ2-5, the V gene TRBV7-2, with a tentative D call TRBD1 (6 bases). Looked up from germline, CDR1 is SGHTA and CDR2 is FQGNSA. Deletions cut 5 bases from V and 5 bases from J, with 21 bases between. This CDR3 is built from 16 residues. The CDR3 loop reads CASSQKAMGARETQYF. CDR3 bases: TGTGCCAGCAGCCAAAAGGCGATGGGGGCCCGTGAGACCCAGTACTTC.

The chain is built from TRBV19 and TRBJ1-5; D gene ambiguous. CDR1 LNHDA and CDR2 SQIVND come from the germline V gene (reference sequence). V was trimmed by 6 bases and J by 4 bases, leaving 19 bases between them. The CDR3 is 16 residues long. The CDR3 protein is CASRSRMVMINQPQHF. For the CDR3, the DNA is TGTGCCAGTAGGTCCAGGATGGTGATGATAAATCAGCCCCAGCATTTT. The whole variable domain, filled in from reference TRBV19 and TRBJ1-5, reads DGGITQSPKYLFRKEGQNVTLSCEQNLNHDAMYWYRQDPGQGLRLIYYSQIVNDFQKGDIAEGYSVSREKKESFPLTVTSAQKNPTAFYLCASRSRMVMINQPQHFGDGTRLSIL.

The CDR3 protein is CASRGTETYGYTF. In DNA form, the CDR3 reads TGTGCCAGCAGAGGGACAGAGACGTATGGCTACACCTTC. The chain recombines TRBV27 with TRBJ1-2; 7 bases match TRBD1. CDR3 length: 13 residues. V shed 6 bases, J shed 5 bases, and the junction held 6 bases outside the gene matches. Germline assignment: CDR1 MNHEY and CDR2 SMNVEV (reference sequence).

This chain joins TRBV12-3 or TRBV12-4 and TRBJ2-5; the D is unclear. The CDR3 is made up of 13 amino acids. V lost 3 bases, J lost 5 bases, and 10 bases lay in between. The DNA of the CDR3 is TGTGCCAGCAGTTTTGGCCCCCTGGAGACCCAGTACTTC. Amino acids: CASSFGPLETQYF.

The chain employs TRBV5-1 and TRBJ1-4; D perhaps matches TRBD1 (6 bases). Germline V gene data show CDR1 as SGHRS and CDR2 as YFSETQ. The V gene lost 3 bases and the J gene lost 5 bases, with 14 bases spanning the gap. The CDR3 is 15 residues long. DNA of the CDR3: TGCGCCAGCAGCTCTACCCCAGGGGAAAATGAAAAACTGTTTTTT. Encoded protein: CASSSTPGENEKLFF.

The chain employs TRBV12-3 or TRBV12-4 and TRBJ1-3; 7 bases match TRBD1. J lost 1 base, V lost 11 bases, and 5 bases had no gene match. The CDR3 contains 13 residues. The CDR3 spells CAGNRGSGNTIYF. CDR3 in DNA: TGTGCCGGGAACAGGGGTTCTGGAAACACCATATATTTT.

V usage is TRBV12-3 or TRBV12-4 and J usage is TRBJ2-1, with TRBD2 as a possible D gene (6 bases). The CDR3 sequence is 13 residues long. V dropped 6 bases and J dropped 8 bases, with 14 bases sitting between them. The CDR3 loop reads CASRLDGSDEQFF. CDR3 in DNA: TGTGCCAGCAGGCTCGACGGGAGCGATGAGCAGTTCTTC.